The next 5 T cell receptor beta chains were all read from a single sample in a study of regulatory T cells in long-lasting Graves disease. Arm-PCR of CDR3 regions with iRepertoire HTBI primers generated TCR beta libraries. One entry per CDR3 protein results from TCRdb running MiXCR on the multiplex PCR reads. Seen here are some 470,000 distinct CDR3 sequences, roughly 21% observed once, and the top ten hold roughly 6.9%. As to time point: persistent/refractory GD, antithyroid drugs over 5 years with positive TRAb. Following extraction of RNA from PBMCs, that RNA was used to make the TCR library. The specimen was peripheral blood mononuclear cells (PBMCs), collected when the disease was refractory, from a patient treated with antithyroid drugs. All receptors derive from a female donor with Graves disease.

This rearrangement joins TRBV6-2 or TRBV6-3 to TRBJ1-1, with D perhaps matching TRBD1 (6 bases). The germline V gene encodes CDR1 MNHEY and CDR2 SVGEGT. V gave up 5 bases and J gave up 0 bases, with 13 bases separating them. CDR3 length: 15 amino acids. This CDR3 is CASSPIGGLNTEAFF. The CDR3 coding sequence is TGTGCCAGCAGTCCCATCGGGGGGCTGAACACTGAAGCTTTCTTT.

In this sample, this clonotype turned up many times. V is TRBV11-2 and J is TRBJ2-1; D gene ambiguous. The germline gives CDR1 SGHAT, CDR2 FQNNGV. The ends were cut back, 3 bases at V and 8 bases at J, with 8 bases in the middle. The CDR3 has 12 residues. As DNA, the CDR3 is TGTGCCAGCAGCTTTCCTATCGATGAGCAGTTCTTC. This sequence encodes CASSFPIDEQFF.

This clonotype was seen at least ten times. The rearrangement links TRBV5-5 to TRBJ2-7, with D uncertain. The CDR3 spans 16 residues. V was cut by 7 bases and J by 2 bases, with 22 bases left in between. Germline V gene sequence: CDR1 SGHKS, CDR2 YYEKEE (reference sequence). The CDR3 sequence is CASAASIARATYEQYF. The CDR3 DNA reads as TGTGCCAGCGCAGCTAGTATAGCAAGGGCTACCTACGAGCAGTACTTC.

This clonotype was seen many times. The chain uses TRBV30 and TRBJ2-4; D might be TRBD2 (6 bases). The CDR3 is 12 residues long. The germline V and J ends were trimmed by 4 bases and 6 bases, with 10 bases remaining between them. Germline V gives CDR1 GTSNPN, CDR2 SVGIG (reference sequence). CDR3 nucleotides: TGTGCCTGGAATGTGGAGGGAAACATTCAGTACTTC. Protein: CAWNVEGNIQYF.

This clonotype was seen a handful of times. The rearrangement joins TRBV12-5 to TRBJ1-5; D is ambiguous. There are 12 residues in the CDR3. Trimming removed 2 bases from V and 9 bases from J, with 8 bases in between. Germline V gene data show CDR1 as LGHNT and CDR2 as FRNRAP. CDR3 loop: CASGLPGWPQHF. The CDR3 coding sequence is TGTGCTAGTGGTTTGCCGGGGTGGCCCCAGCATTTT.